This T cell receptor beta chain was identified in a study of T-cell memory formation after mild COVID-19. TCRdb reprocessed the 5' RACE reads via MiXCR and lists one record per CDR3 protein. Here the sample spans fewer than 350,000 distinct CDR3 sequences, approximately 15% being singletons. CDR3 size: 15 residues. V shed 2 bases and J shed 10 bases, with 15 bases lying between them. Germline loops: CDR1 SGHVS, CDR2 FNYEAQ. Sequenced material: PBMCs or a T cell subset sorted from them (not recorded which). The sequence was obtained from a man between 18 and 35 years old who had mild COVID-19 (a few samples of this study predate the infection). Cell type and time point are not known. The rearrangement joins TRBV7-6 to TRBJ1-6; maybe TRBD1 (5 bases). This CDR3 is CASSLYSGDGSPLHF. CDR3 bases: TGTGCCAGCAGCTTATATTCGGGGGATGGGTCACCCCTCCACTTT. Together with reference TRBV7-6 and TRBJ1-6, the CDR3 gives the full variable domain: GAGVSQSPRYKVTKRGQDVALRCDPISGHVSLYWYRQALGQGPEFLTYFNYEAQQDKSGLPNDRFSAERPEGSISTLTIQRTEQRDSAMYRCASSLYSGDGSPLHFGNGTRLTVT.